This TCR beta chain was obtained from a study of molecular identifiers for immune sequencing clone quantification. V shed 6 bases and J shed 0 bases, with 9 bases lying between them. The CDR3 runs 14 residues. TCRdb ran MiXCR on the PCR reads and lists one entry per CDR3 protein. Counted here are about 640,000 distinct CDR3 sequences, just under 20% occurring once; the ten biggest clones make up around 0.9%. Sequenced sample: naive CD8+ T cells from blood, with Jurkat cell RNA spiked in. The subset here: FACS-sorted CD8+CD4-CCR7+CD45RA+ naive T cells. V and J are TRBV12-3 or TRBV12-4 and TRBJ1-3; TRBD1 might be the D (5 bases). This receptor was obtained from a human donor in good health. Some libraries in this study had Jurkat cell RNA spiked in. In nucleotides, the CDR3 is TGTGCCAGCAGCCCAGACAGCTCTGGAAACACCATATATTTT. Translation: CASSPDSSGNTIYF.